These 10 T cell receptor beta chains originate from one sample sequenced in a study of a mutant IDH1 vaccine in newly diagnosed glioma. As to time point: week 11, during vaccination. Topical imiquimod was applied with each vaccine dose, which held 300 ug of mutant IDH1 20-mer peptide. Their cognate antigens are unknown. Using immunoSEQ multiplex PCR, the repertoire was profiled, and TCRdb retains in-frame clones only, with some absent. The table includes about 25,000 clones, 70% detected once. The sample was peripheral blood mononuclear cells (PBMCs), taken from a glioma patient whose treatment included an IDH1 peptide vaccine. These TCRs come from a man aged 18 to 30 with glioma. Some clones in this sample may be carry-over from other donors' samples.

The rearrangement uses TRBV4-3 and TRBJ2-6; TRBD1 is a possible D gene (5 bases). Germline loops: CDR1 LGHNA, CDR2 YSLEER. Deletions cut 4 bases from V and 0 bases from J, with 13 bases between. The CDR3 loop spans 17 amino acids. The CDR3 bases are TGCGCCAGCAGCCGATCAGACAGCAGCTCTGGGGCCAACGTCCTGACTTTC. It is translated as CASSRSDSSSGANVLTF.

This sequence joins TRBV18 and TRBJ1-2; D uncertain. This CDR3 is built from 14 residues. Per the germline V gene, CDR1 is KGHSH and CDR2 is LQKENI. V was shortened by 2 bases and J by 0 bases, with 7 bases between the two germline ends. Here the CDR3 DNA reads TGTGCCAGCTCACCAGCGCCGGCTAACTATGGCTACACCTTC. It is translated as CASSPAPANYGYTF. Together with reference TRBV18 and TRBJ1-2, the CDR3 gives the full variable domain: NAGVMQNPRHLVRRRGQEARLRCSPMKGHSHVYWYRQLPEEGLKFMVYLQKENIIDESGMPKERFSAEFPKEGPSILRIQQVVRGDSAAYFCASSPAPANYGYTFGSGTRLTVV.

The rearrangement joins TRBV7-8 to TRBJ2-7; D perhaps matches TRBD2 (5 bases). Trimming took off 7 bases at V and 1 base at J, with 8 bases between the two ends. Germline V gives CDR1 SGHVS, CDR2 FQNEAQ. CDR3 length equals 12 residues. The CDR3 nucleotides read TGTGCCAGCACCGCGGGTTCCTACGAGCAGTACTTC. Translated, it gives CASTAGSYEQYF.

The gene calls are TRBV7-9 and TRBJ1-2; D is perhaps TRBD1 (5 bases). The CDR3 covers 12 residues. V lost 5 bases to trimming and J lost 4 bases, with 8 bases between them. Germline-derived CDR1 and CDR2 are SEHNR and FQNEAQ (reference sequence). The CDR3 DNA reads TGTGCCAGCAGCGGCGACAGCTATGGCTACACCTTC. As protein: CASSGDSYGYTF. Combining the CDR3 with reference TRBV7-9 and TRBJ1-2 gives the whole variable domain DTGVSQNPRHKITKRGQNVTFRCDPISEHNRLYWYRQTLGQGPEFLTYFQNEAQLEKSRLLSDRFSAERPKGSFSTLEIQRTEQGDSAMYLCASSGDSYGYTFGSGTRLTVV.

The genes are TRBV9 and TRBJ1-4, with TRBD1 matching over 7 bases. The CDR3 is 15 residues long. V trimming: 4 bases; J trimming: 6 bases; junction bases outside the gene matches: 9. Germline CDR1 and CDR2: SGDLS and YYNGEE. In DNA, the CDR3 is TGTGCCAGCAGCCGCGCGGGGCAGGGGGATGAAAAACTGTTTTTT. This encodes CASSRAGQGDEKLFF.

J is TRBJ1-2 and V is TRBV14; TRBD1 might be the D (6 bases). The V and J ends lost 6 bases and 3 bases respectively, with 20 bases between them. The CDR3 runs 16 residues. CDR1 and CDR2 from the germline V gene are SGHDN and FVKESK. CDR3 nucleotide sequence: TGTGCCAGCAGGCCTCTGGGGACAACTAGTGACTATGGCTACACCTTC. Its translation is CASRPLGTTSDYGYTF. Together with reference TRBV14 and TRBJ1-2, the CDR3 gives the full variable domain: EAGVTQFPSHSVIEKGQTVTLRCDPISGHDNLYWYRRVMGKEIKFLLHFVKESKQDESGMPNNRFLAERTGGTYSTLKVQPAELEDSGVYFCASRPLGTTSDYGYTFGSGTRLTVV.

This clone was counted a few times. The chain uses TRBV19 and TRBJ2-1; 9 nucleotides match TRBD2. Losses at the gene ends were 0 bases for V and 8 bases for J; bases not matched to a gene: 11. The CDR3 sequence is 17 residues long. Germline CDR1 and CDR2: LNHDA and SQIVND (reference sequence). The CDR3 region has the DNA TGTGCCAGTAGTATAGATCCGGGACTAGCTGGGGGCGATGAGCAGTTCTTC. Translated: CASSIDPGLAGGDEQFF.

Concerning this clone itself: A junction boundary mismatches the germline segment, possibly from a read error. The chain recombines TRBV5-1 with TRBJ2-7; 7 positions match TRBD2. CDR3 length: 16 amino acids. The V gene's germline CDR1 is SGHRS and CDR2 YFSETQ. The CDR3 spells CASTLEPGLTQLEQYF. CDR3 coding DNA: TGCGCCAGCACCTTGGAGCCGGGACTAACCCAACTCGAGCAGTACTTC.

J is TRBJ1-3 and V is TRBV6-5; 9 positions agree with TRBD1. The trim removed 5 bases at V and 3 bases at J, leaving 5 bases unmatched. CDR1 is MNHEY, CDR2 SVGAGI, per germline. This CDR3 region has 15 residues. This CDR3 reads CASSMDRGDGNTIYF. The CDR3 region has the DNA TGTGCCAGCAGTATGGACAGGGGAGATGGAAACACCATATATTTT.

The chain is built from TRBV13 and TRBJ1-3; TRBD1 might be the D (6 bases). CDR1 PRHDT and CDR2 FYEKMQ come from the germline V gene (reference sequence). The CDR3 consists of 19 residues. Trimming took 0 bases from V and 0 from J, leaving 18 bases between them. Written as DNA, the CDR3 is TGTGCCAGCAGCTTAGGACAGGGCTACCCGACCGACTCTGGAAACACCATATATTTT. Its protein is CASSLGQGYPTDSGNTIYF.